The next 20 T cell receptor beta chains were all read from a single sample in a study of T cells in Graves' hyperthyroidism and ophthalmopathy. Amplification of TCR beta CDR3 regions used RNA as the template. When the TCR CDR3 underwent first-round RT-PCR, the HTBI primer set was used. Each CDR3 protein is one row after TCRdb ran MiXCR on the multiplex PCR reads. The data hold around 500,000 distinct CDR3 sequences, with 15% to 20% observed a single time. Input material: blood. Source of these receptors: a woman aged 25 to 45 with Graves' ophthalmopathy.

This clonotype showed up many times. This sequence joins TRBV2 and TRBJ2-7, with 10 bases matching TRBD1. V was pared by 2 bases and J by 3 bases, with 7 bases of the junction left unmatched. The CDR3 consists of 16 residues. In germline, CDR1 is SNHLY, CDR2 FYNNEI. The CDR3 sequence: CASSEYGTGANYEQYF. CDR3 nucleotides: TGTGCCAGCAGTGAATACGGGACAGGGGCGAACTACGAGCAGTACTTC. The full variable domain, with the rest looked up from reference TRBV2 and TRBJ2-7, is EPEVTQTPSHQVTQMGQEVILRCVPISNHLYFYWYRQILGQKVEFLVSFYNNEISEKSEIFDDQFSVERPDGSNFTLKIRSTKLEDSAMYFCASSEYGTGANYEQYFGPGTRLTVT.

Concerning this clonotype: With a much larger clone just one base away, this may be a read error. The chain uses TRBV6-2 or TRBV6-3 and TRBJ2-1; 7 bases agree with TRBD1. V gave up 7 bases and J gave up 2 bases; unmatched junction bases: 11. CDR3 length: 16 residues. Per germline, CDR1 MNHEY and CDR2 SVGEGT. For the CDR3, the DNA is TGTGCCAGCATCAGACCCGGGACAGATACCTACAATGAGCAGTTCTTC. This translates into CASIRPGTDTYNEQFF.

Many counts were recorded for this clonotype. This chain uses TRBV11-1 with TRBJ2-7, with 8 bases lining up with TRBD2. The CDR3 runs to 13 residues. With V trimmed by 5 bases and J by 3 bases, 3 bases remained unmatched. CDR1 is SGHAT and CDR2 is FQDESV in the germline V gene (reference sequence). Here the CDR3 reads CASSTSGSYEQYF. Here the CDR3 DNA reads TGTGCCAGCAGCACCAGCGGGAGCTACGAGCAGTACTTC. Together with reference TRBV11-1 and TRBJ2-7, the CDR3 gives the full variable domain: EAEVAQSPRYKITEKSQAVAFWCDPISGHATLYWYRQILGQGPELLVQFQDESVVDDSQLPKDRFSAERLKGVDSTLKIQPAELGDSAMYLCASSTSGSYEQYFGPGTRLTVT.

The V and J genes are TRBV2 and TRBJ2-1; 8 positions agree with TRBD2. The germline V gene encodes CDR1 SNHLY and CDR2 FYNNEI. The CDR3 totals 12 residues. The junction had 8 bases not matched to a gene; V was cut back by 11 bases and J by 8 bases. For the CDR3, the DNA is TGTGCCTCCCAGGGACTAGTGGATGAGCAGTTCTTC. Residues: CASQGLVDEQFF. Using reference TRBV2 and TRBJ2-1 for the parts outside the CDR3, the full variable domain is EPEVTQTPSHQVTQMGQEVILRCVPISNHLYFYWYRQILGQKVEFLVSFYNNEISEKSEIFDDQFSVERPDGSNFTLKIRSTKLEDSAMYFCASQGLVDEQFFGPGTRLTVL.

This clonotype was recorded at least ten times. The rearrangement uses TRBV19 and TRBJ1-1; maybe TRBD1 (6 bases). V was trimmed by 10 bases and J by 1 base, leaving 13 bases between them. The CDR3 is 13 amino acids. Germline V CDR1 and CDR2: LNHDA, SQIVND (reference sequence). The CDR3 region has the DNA TGTGCCACTCAGGACAGCTGGAACACTGAAGCTTTCTTT. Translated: CATQDSWNTEAFF.

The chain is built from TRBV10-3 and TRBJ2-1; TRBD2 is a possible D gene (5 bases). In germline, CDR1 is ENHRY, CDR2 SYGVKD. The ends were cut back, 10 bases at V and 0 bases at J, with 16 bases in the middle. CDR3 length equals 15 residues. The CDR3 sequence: CASTRTGSSYNEQFF. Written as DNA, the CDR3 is TGTGCCAGCACTCGGACGGGGAGCTCCTACAATGAGCAGTTCTTC.

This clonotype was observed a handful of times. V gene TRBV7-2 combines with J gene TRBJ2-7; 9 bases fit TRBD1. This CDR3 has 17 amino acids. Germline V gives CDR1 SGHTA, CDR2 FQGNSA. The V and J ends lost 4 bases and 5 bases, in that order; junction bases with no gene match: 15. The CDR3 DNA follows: TGTGCCAGCAGCTCCCTTAGTTGGGGACAGGGAAATCACGAGCAGTACTTC. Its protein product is CASSSLSWGQGNHEQYF.

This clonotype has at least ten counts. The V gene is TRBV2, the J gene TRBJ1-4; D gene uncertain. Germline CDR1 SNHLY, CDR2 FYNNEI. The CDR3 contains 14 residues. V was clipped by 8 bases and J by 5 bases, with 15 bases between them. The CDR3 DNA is TGTGCCAGCGCCTTGGATAGAGGGAATGAAAAACTGTTTTTT. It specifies CASALDRGNEKLFF.

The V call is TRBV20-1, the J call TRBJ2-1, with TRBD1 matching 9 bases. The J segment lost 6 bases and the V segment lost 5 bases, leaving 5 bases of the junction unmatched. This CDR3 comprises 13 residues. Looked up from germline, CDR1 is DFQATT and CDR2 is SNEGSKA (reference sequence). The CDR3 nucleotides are TGCAGTGCTCCTCCGACAGGGGGCAATGAGCAGTTCTTC. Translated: CSAPPTGGNEQFF.

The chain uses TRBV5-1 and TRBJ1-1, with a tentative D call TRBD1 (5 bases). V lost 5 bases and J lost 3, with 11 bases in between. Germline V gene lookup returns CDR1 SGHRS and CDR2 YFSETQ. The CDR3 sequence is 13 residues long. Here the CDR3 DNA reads TGCGCCAGCAGATGGGGCGAGGACACTGAAGCTTTCTTT. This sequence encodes CASRWGEDTEAFF.

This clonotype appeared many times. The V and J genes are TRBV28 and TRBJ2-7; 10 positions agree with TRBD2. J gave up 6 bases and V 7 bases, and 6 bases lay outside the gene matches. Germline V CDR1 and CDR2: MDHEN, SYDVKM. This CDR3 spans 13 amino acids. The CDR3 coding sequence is TGTGCCAGCACAGCGGGGGGGAAAAGCGAGCAGTACTTC. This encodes CASTAGGKSEQYF.

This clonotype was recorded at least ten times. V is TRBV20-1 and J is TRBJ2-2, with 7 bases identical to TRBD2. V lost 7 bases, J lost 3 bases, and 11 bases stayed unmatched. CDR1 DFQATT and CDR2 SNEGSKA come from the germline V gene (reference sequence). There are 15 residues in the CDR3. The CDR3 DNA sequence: TGCAGTGTCGAAGCGGCTAGCGGCTACACCGGGGAGCTGTTTTTT. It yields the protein CSVEAASGYTGELFF.

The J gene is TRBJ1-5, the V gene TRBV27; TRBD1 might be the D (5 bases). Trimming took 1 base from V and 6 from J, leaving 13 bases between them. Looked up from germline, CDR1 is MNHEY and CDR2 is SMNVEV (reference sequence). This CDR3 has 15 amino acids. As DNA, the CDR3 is TGTGCCAGCAGTTTATGTGGGGGAAAGGCTCAGCCCCAGCATTTT. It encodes CASSLCGGKAQPQHF.

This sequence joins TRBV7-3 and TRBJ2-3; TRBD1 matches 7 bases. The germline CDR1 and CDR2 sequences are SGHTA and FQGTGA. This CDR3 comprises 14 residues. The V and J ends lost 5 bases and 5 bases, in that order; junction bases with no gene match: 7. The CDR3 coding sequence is TGTGCCAGCAGCCGACCTACAGGGGTAGATACGCAGTATTTT. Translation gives CASSRPTGVDTQYF.

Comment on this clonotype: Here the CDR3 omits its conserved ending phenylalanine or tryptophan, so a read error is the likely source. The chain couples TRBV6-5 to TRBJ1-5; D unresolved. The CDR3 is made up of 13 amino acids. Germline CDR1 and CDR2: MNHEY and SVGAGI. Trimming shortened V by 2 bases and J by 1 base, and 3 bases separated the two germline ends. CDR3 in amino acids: CASSYESNQPQHL. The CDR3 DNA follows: TGTGCCAGCAGTTACGAGAGCAATCAGCCCCAGCATCTT.

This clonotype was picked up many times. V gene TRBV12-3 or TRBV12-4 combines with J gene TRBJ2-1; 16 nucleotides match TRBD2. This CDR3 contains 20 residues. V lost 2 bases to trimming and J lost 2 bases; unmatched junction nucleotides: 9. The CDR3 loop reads CASSLLWGLAGGLAYNEQFF. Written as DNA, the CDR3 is TGTGCCAGCAGTTTATTATGGGGACTAGCGGGAGGGTTAGCCTACAATGAGCAGTTCTTC.

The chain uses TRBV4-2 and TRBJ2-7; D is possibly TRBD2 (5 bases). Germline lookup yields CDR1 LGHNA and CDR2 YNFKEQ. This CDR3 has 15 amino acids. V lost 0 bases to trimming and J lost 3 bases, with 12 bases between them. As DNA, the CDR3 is TGTGCCAGCAGCCAAGAACCTTCTGGAGGCTACGAGCAGTACTTC. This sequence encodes CASSQEPSGGYEQYF.

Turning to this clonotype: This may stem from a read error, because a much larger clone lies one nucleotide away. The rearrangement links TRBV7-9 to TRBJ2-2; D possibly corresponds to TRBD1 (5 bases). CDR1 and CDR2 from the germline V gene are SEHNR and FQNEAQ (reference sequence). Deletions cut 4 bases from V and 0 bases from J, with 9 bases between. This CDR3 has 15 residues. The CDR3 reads CASSSAGSNTGELFF. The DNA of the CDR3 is TGTGCCAGCAGCTCTGCAGGGTCGAACACCGGGGAGCTGTTTTTT.

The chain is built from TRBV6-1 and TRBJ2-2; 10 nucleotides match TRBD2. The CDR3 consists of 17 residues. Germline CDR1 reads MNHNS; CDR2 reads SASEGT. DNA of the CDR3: TGTGCGAGCGGGGGGGTCCGACAGCGGGACAGCACCGGGGAGCTGTTTTTT. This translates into CASGGVRQRDSTGELFF.

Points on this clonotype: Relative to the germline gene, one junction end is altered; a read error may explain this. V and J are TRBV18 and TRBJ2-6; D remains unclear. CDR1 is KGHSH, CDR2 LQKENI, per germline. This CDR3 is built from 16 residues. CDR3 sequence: CASLPKHSSGANVLTF. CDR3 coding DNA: TGTGCCAGCTTACCAAAACACAGCTCTGGGGCCAACGTCCTGACTTTC.